These 3 T cell receptor beta chains share one sample of origin, sequenced in a study of blood T cells in healthy people across ages. A J-beta primer mix and a sample-barcoded 5' primer were used in a second PCR of about 7 to 12 cycles. TCRdb re-analysed the 5' RACE reads in MiXCR, keeping a single row per CDR3 protein. The table includes 1.5 million to 1.8 million distinct CDR3 sequences, 35% to 45% detected once. Material for sequencing was blood. The receptors originated from a woman under 30 in good health.

The sample holds a few counts of this clonotype. The rearrangement links TRBV7-2 to TRBJ2-5; D call uncertain. Looked up from germline, CDR1 is SGHTA and CDR2 is FQGNSA. Trimming removed 4 bases from V and 5 bases from J, with 11 bases in between. CDR3 length: 13 amino acids. The CDR3 region is CASSSRRAETQYF. As DNA, the CDR3 is TGTGCCAGCAGCTCCCGACGCGCGGAGACCCAGTACTTC.

There are a few counts of this clonotype. The chain carries TRBV24-1 and TRBJ1-5; 7 nucleotides agree with TRBD1. V lost 2 bases to trimming and J lost 3 bases; unmatched junction nucleotides: 12. The germline CDR1 and CDR2 sequences are KGHDR and SFDVKD. The CDR3 loop spans 18 amino acids. The CDR3 coding sequence is TGTGCCACCAGTGATTCTAGACAGGGAATCGGAGACAATCAGCCCCAGCATTTT. Its protein is CATSDSRQGIGDNQPQHF.

The rearrangement joins TRBV21-1 to TRBJ1-1; TRBD1 is taken as the D call from the table, unchecked against the DNA. TRBV21-1 is assigned pseudogene status. This CDR3 comprises 15 residues. The CDR3 spells CASSKAVRGGTEAFF. Here the CDR3 DNA reads TGTGCCAGCAGCAAAGCTGTTAGGGGGGGGACTGAAGCTTTCTTT.